The clone carrying this T cell receptor beta chain was seen just once. Original analysis: Cell counts per sample came from amplifying reference gene primers. TCRdb's table, derived via immunoSEQ multiplex PCR, lists solely in-frame clones and lacks some. The DNA was the basis for D and trimming; V, J and clone size are from that table. The table has under 150,000 clones, approximately 91% seen once; the top ten hold under 9%. The sample originates from a study of blood T cell repertoires in COVID-19. Across the study: Italy, Spain and the United States were the sources of the convalescent and acute COVID-19 samples. Sample material is recorded as cDNA or gDNA derived from T cells, B-cell-depleted T cells, or PBMCs.

CDR1 and CDR2 from the germline V gene are LGHNA and YNFKEQ. The V segment lost 3 bases and the J segment 3 bases; nucleotides outside the gene matches: 4. The CDR3 totals 14 residues. Sequenced: peripheral blood. The genes are TRBV4-2 and TRBJ2-7; 8 bases are a match to TRBD1. This sequence originates from a woman between 65 and 79 years old who had recovered from COVID-19. CDR3 bases: TGTGCCAGCAGCCAGATGGGGACAGGCTACGAGCAGTACTTC. It translates to CASSQMGTGYEQYF.